The rows below give T cell receptor beta chains drawn from one sample of a study of cytomegalovirus exposure and HLA in healthy donors. Clones were sequenced by immunoSEQ multiplex PCR, and TCRdb holds only the in-frame ones, with some missing. The repertoire has tens of thousands of clones, approximately 79% of them found once; the top ten carry approximately 2.8%. The sequencing input was PBMCs. All receptors derive from a man younger than 45 in good health and CMV-seronegative. Both conserved end residues are part of each CDR3.

v_call,cdr3_aa
TRBV19,CASSRQLNQPQHF
TRBV7-9,CASSLSGTEPYEQYF
TRBV28,CASKGPQVNTEAFF
TRBV5-1,CASSLDSWEKLFF
TRBV28,CASSRPGQLSYEQYF
TRBV9,CASSVGNLQDTQYF
TRBV10-3,CAISEWPGQGSTEAFF
TRBV6-1,CASKQGTNTEAFF
TRBV18,CASSPDGGDTGELFF
TRBV15,CATSRDPTGGPDTQYF
TRBV4-2,CASSQGIGASTGELFF
TRBV5-6,CASSRLSSGNTIYF
TRBV6-1,CASSLGAGELFF
TRBV5-1,CASSSQGKETQYF
TRBV7-9,CASREAGGNSPLHF
TRBV5-4,CASSSPKGGSRADTQYF
TRBV4-1,CASSQAGSEAFF
TRBV6-6,CASGASGGAGTGELFF